What follows describes a single T cell receptor (beta chain). Its antigen specificity is not known. There are no base qualities to consult, and no much larger clone falls within one base. In light of the paper, this sample's time point label describes: about 28 days (+/-7) after the second vaccine dose. Read against the paper, the sample's treatment or condition label means: meningococcal conjugate vaccine given as trial control. The vaccinee samples were drawn from two UK trials, COV001 and COV002, one of which was a single-blind randomized controlled phase 2/3 trial testing AZD1222 (ChAdOx1 nCoV-19) in healthy adults. For TCRbeta chain sequencing, PBMC samples were collected from trial participants at day 0 and at day 28 after the second dose. The CDR3 regions of human TCRbeta chains were subjected to immunosequencing. The paper's data handling went like this. Repertoire TCRs were checked for matches against a reference library of SARS-CoV-2-specific TCRs that had been generated using the MIRA antigen-specificity platform. Breadth was defined as the fraction of unique TCRs that were SARS-CoV-2-associated, and depth was defined as the fraction of total T cells that were SARS-CoV-2-associated. Using the MIRA data, every spike-specific TCR was mapped to the spike region that the TCR reacted to and assigned to either a CD4 or a CD8 class. Log10-transformed breadth and depth values were compared by one-way ANOVA with Sidak's multiple comparisons tests. Held by TCRdb, this immuneACCESS table contains in-frame sequences only and omits some clones. Under half of the omission traces to an unresolved V gene where checked; the cause of the rest is unknown. D and trimming were read from the DNA, whereas the V and J calls and clone size are those reported in that table. This sample comprises 90,000 to 120,000 clones, around 86% of them detected only once. The biggest ten clones account for 3.3% of the sample.

This sample was taken from a study of T cell responses to AZD1222 COVID-19 vaccine (dated by TCRdb to 2020 to 2023). Looking at the study overall: TCR sequencing covered 233 trial participants: 200 to 210 given two doses of AZD1222 and about 26 given two doses of MenACWY control vaccine. Trial participants were enrolled into age subgroups of 18-55, 56-69 and 70-plus years, which contained 148, 28 and 57 TCR-sequenced participants, respectively. Results the study describes overall, beyond this receptor: Participants were mostly white British and included more females than males, and it was suggested by the authors that clonal diversity may have been underestimated. Spike-specific TCR breadth and depth rose significantly after two AZD1222 doses compared with day 0 and with MenACWY recipients. In the small 56-69-year group, the increase in depth fell short of significance, most likely because of low power. Conclusions about previously exposed vaccinees are limited because only a handful of AZD1222 recipients were SARS-CoV-2 seropositive at baseline. Vaccine-associated CD4 TCRs spanned the whole spike protein, with dominant responses in regions 160-218 and 743-854. Because no day 14 peak-response samples were available, the repertoires could be characterized only after the peak T cell response. Nearly half of unique spike-specific TCRs reportedly recognized epitopes outside regions mutated in the B.1.351 and B.1.1.7 variants.

Trimming accounts for 6 bases at V and 4 bases at J, while the number of junction bases matched to no gene is 8. As encoded in the germline V gene, CDR1 is MDHEN while CDR2 is SYDVKM. The CDR3 covers 14 residues, taking in both the cysteine and the phenylalanine. The only DNA kept is the CDR3, 42 bases in frame from the first base. Sequencing was performed on peripheral blood, taken 28 days after the second dose of the MenACWY control vaccine. The rearranged segments are TRBV28 and TRBJ1-1, and TRBD1 matches 7 of the central bases. The TCR comes from an adult who received the MenACWY meningococcal vaccine as a control. CDR3 region: CASSLVQGFTEAFF. In nucleotide form, the sequence is TGTGCCAGCAGCCTCGTACAGGGGTTCACTGAAGCTTTCTTT.